This TCR beta chain comes out of a study of cytomegalovirus exposure and HLA in healthy donors. Data came from immunoSEQ multiplex PCR; TCRdb stores just in-frame clones and leaves some out. The data hold 130,000 to 150,000 clones, with roughly 89% observed a single time. Trimming pared 1 base from V and 7 bases from J, leaving 14 bases between. Germline loops: CDR1 LNHDA, CDR2 SQIVND (reference sequence). The CDR3 contains 15 residues. This chain connects TRBV19 to TRBJ1-5, with D perhaps TRBD1 (6 bases). The sample taken for sequencing was PBMCs. The TCR originated in a man younger than 35 in good health and CMV-seropositive. CDR3: CASSIGKQGWQPQHF. The CDR3 DNA reads TGTGCCAGTAGTATAGGAAAGCAGGGGTGGCAGCCCCAGCATTTT.